One sample yielded the 13 T cell receptor beta chains listed below, sequenced in a study of blood T cell repertoires in COVID-19 (dated by TCRdb to the early 2020s). Library generation was performed with the immunoSEQ multiplex PCR assay. As stored in TCRdb, this immuneACCESS dataset retains in-frame rearrangements with V and J assigned. A fraction of the clones does not appear; measured against another copy, unresolved V genes explain less than half of the discrepancy, and the remainder lacks a known reason. Counted in this sample were around 86,000 clones; around 82% of them appeared once. Roughly 12% of the sample goes to the ten largest clones. Sequenced: peripheral blood. The receptors here all came from a human donor in a cohort sampled during active COVID-19.

V gene TRBV28 combines with J gene TRBJ2-1, with D possibly TRBD2 on 5 matching bases. The V and J ends lost 7 bases and 4 bases respectively, with 11 bases between them. Germline loops: CDR1 MDHEN, CDR2 SYDVKM. The length of the CDR3 is 13 residues. This CDR3 is CASMGEGYNEQFF. Written as DNA, the CDR3 is TGTGCCAGCATGGGAGAGGGTTACAATGAGCAGTTCTTC.

This clone was seen only once. CDR3 bases: TGTGCCACCTCATATGAAGGGGTGGTACAGCCCCAGCATTTT. Protein: CATSYEGVVQPQHF. The gene calls are TRBV6-5 and TRBJ1-5, with D possibly being TRBD1 (5 bases). There are 14 residues in the CDR3. Germline V gives CDR1 MNHEY, CDR2 SVGAGI. V was pared by 10 bases and J by 7 bases, with 20 bases between.

The J gene is TRBJ2-1, the V gene TRBV6-2 or TRBV6-3; 10 bases match TRBD1. The CDR3 has 15 residues. V was pared by 1 base and J by 9 bases, with 6 bases of the junction left unmatched. From germline, CDR1 is MNHEY and CDR2 SVGEGT. CDR3 sequence (DNA): TGTGCCAGCAGTTACTTGGGACAGGGGAGAGGTGAGCAGTTCTTC. Its translation is CASSYLGQGRGEQFF.

The CDR3 DNA reads as TGTGCCAGCAGCTGGGCGAATAGACAGAGCCAATTCCAGCCCCAGCATTTT. Translating it yields CASSWANRQSQFQPQHF. The rearrangement links TRBV11-3 to TRBJ1-5; perhaps TRBD1 as D (5 bases). This CDR3 spans 17 amino acids. The ends were cut back, 4 bases at V and 7 bases at J, with 23 bases in the middle. Germline V lookup: CDR1 SGHNT, CDR2 YENEEA.

This clone was found once. V usage is TRBV5-1 and J usage is TRBJ2-5; maybe TRBD1 (5 bases). The CDR3 is 16 residues long. Germline CDR1 reads SGHRS; CDR2 reads YFSETQ. Trimming shortened V by 0 bases and J by 1 base, and 13 bases separated the two germline ends. Here the CDR3 DNA reads TGCGCCAGCAGCTTGGCTAGGGGCCCACCCCAAGAGACCCAGTACTTC. Translated: CASSLARGPPQETQYF.

J is TRBJ1-4 and V is TRBV28; D is unclear. Deletions cut 3 bases from V and 1 base from J, with 18 bases between. Germline-derived CDR1 and CDR2 are MDHEN and SYDVKM. The CDR3 runs 18 residues. CDR3 DNA sequence: TGTGCCAGCAGTTTTGTGGGGAGGGCTTGGGGAACTAATGAAAAACTGTTTTTT. Its protein product is CASSFVGRAWGTNEKLFF. The complete variable domain, with remaining parts taken from reference TRBV28 and TRBJ1-4, reads DVKVTQSSRYLVKRTGEKVFLECVQDMDHENMFWYRQDPGLGLRLIYFSYDVKMKEKGDIPEGYSVSREKKERFSLILESASTNQTSMYLCASSFVGRAWGTNEKLFFGSGTQLSVL.

V gene TRBV7-6 combines with J gene TRBJ2-1, with TRBD2 matching 7 bases. From germline, CDR1 is SGHVS and CDR2 FNYEAQ. There are 14 residues in the CDR3. With V trimmed by 5 bases and J by 10 bases, 11 bases remained unmatched. The CDR3 coding sequence is TGTGCCAGCAGCCTTTTGACTAGCTCTGCCGAGCAGTTCTTC. Amino acids: CASSLLTSSAEQFF.

V gene TRBV6-1 combines with J gene TRBJ2-7; a possible D gene is TRBD1 (6 bases). V was trimmed by 3 bases and J by 6 bases, leaving 12 bases between them. This CDR3 is 13 amino acids long. Germline V gene data show CDR1 as MNHNS and CDR2 as SASEGT. The CDR3 region is CASSDPGALEQYF. As DNA, the CDR3 is TGTGCCAGCAGTGACCCAGGGGCCCTCGAGCAGTACTTC.

The chain links TRBV7-8 to TRBJ2-1, with D perhaps matching TRBD2 (6 bases). Trimming pared 0 bases from V and 12 bases from J, leaving 12 bases between. The CDR3 is 13 amino acids. The germline V gene encodes CDR1 SGHVS and CDR2 FQNEAQ. CDR3 nucleotides: TGTGCCAGCAGCTTAGCCCTCAAGGGAGGGCAGTTCTTC. This codes for CASSLALKGGQFF.

The V call is TRBV21-1, the J call TRBJ2-5; the D call TRBD2 from the table was never checked on the DNA. TRBV21-1 is deemed a pseudogene. The CDR3 contains 15 residues. The CDR3 sequence: CASRLAGSGQETQYF. The CDR3 coding sequence is TGTGCCAGCAGACTAGCGGGGAGTGGGCAAGAGACCCAGTACTTC.

The chain links TRBV9 to TRBJ1-6, with D perhaps TRBD1 (5 bases). V was cut by 0 bases and J by 9 bases, with 13 bases left in between. This CDR3 has 15 amino acids. The germline CDR1 and CDR2 sequences are SGDLS and YYNGEE. CDR3 region: CASSVEGRGSSPLHF. The CDR3, as DNA: TGTGCCAGCAGCGTAGAGGGACGGGGGAGTTCACCCCTCCACTTT. The full variable domain, with the rest looked up from reference TRBV9 and TRBJ1-6, is DSGVTQTPKHLITATGQRVTLRCSPRSGDLSVYWYQQSLDQGLQFLIQYYNGEERAKGNILERFSAQQFPDLHSELNLSSLELGDSALYFCASSVEGRGSSPLHFGNGTRLTVT.

V is TRBV6-5 and J is TRBJ1-6; 8 bases fit TRBD1. Per the germline V gene, CDR1 is MNHEY and CDR2 is SVGAGI. Trimming at V came to 5 bases and at J to 10 bases, leaving 7 bases not matched to a gene. The CDR3 is 14 residues long. The CDR3 DNA follows: TGTGCCAGCAGTCCAGGACAGGGAAGGTCACCCCTCCACTTT. It specifies CASSPGQGRSPLHF.

The chain joins TRBV4-1 to TRBJ2-7; 11 bases agree with TRBD1. The CDR3 loop spans 15 amino acids. V lost 0 bases, J lost 3 bases, and 1 base stayed unmatched. Germline values: CDR1 MGHRA, CDR2 YSYEKL. CDR3 nucleotides: TGCGCCAGCAGCCAAGAGGGACAGGGGGTCTACGAGCAGTACTTC. Translation: CASSQEGQGVYEQYF.